Given below is one T cell receptor (beta chain) in context. Antigen: not known. These data come from a study of radiotherapy plus CTLA-4 blockade in lung cancer. Findings of the study overall: Interferon-beta and early blood T cell clone dynamics reportedly predicted response best.

Patients in the study, people with chemo-refractory metastatic non-small-cell lung cancer, received focal radiation plus ipilimumab CTLA-4 blockade. V lost 1 base, J lost 4 bases, and 5 bases lay in between. The CDR3 length is 12 residues. Germline V gene lookup returns CDR1 MDHEN and CDR2 SYDVKM. Generated by immunoSEQ multiplex PCR, the TCRdb table keeps only in-frame clones and is missing some. Counted here are more than 25,000 clones, less than 80% occurring once; the ten biggest clones make up just under 8%. This clonotype was sampled from a human donor with non-small cell lung cancer who had stable disease on radiotherapy plus ipilimumab. The source was peripheral blood, collected from a patient treated with radiotherapy plus ipilimumab. The chain employs TRBV28 and TRBJ2-7; D is uncertain. The CDR3 DNA reads as TGTGCCAGCAGTTTATTAAGGTACGAGCAGTACGTC. This encodes CASSLLRYEQYV.